This is a list of T cell receptor beta chains from one sample in a study of OX40 agonist ivuxolimab in advanced cancers. Clones were sequenced by immunoSEQ multiplex PCR, and TCRdb holds only the in-frame ones, with some missing. The table lists around 80,000 clones, roughly 85% of them singletons, with roughly 3.1% in the top ten. The source was CD4+ or CD8+ T cells sorted from blood, collected in a trial of the OX40 agonist ivuxolimab. These receptors were collected from an adult with an advanced solid tumor such as melanoma, head and neck, liver or kidney cancer. The conserved cysteine and the conserved F or W are not part of the CDR3 here. Only part of the rows carry a size: once, few, many, or a class if the clone is expanded.

clone size,J gene,V gene,CDR3 protein
.,TRBJ2-1,TRBV7-3,ASSSGTHEQF
.,TRBJ1-2,TRBV5-8,ASSHPGLGDYGYT
.,TRBJ1-4,TRBV6-5,ASRSGQGMEKLF
.,TRBJ1-1,TRBV5-6,ASSLRGNTEAF
.,TRBJ2-3,TRBV27,ASSLRNTQY
.,TRBJ1-2,TRBV7-2,ASSARTGTYGYT
.,TRBJ2-2,TRBV6-5,ASSPARGQAGELF
.,TRBJ2-3,TRBV6-9,ASSPPGPKSKGWQY
.,TRBJ1-1,TRBV7-9,ASSDTISSARGTEAF
.,TRBJ2-1,TRBV15,ATSRVGSSYNEQF
.,TRBJ2-7,TRBV6-5,ASRTGSYEQY
.,TRBJ1-5,TRBV2,ASSERLGGSNQPQH
.,TRBJ2-7,TRBV4-3,ASSQGGSSYEQY
.,TRBJ2-5,TRBV19,ASSIALGAGETQY
.,TRBJ1-2,TRBV7-2,ASSLGLSLGYT
.,TRBJ2-7,TRBV4-3,ASSQGSGSTYEQY
.,TRBJ1-2,TRBV6-4,ATGGTGGSLIYGYT
.,TRBJ2-2,TRBV5-4,ASSLRLAGGITGELF
.,TRBJ2-5,TRBV6-6,ASSYSLAGGAGAQY
.,TRBJ2-6,TRBV5-1,ASSLATGPGANVLT
.,TRBJ2-7,TRBV4-3,ASSQMGLAGDSYEQY
.,TRBJ2-3,TRBV6-1,ASSEVSGSTDTQY
.,TRBJ1-4,TRBV5-1,ASSLGQGLNEKLF
.,TRBJ2-3,TRBV2,ASSEEVTDTQY
once,TRBJ1-5,TRBV19,ASSFGQAHNQPQH
.,TRBJ2-3,TRBV10-3,ATLDRPTDTQY
.,TRBJ1-1,TRBV19,ASSILPRDSMNTEAF
.,TRBJ1-2,TRBV4-2,ASSLQGAGRGGYT
.,TRBJ2-5,TRBV7-2,ASSSAPGRREETQY
.,TRBJ2-7,TRBV5-6,ASSLMAFGSYEQY
.,TRBJ2-1,TRBV28,ASSLLMSSGPNEQF
.,TRBJ2-7,TRBV11-3,ASSSRDTYEQY
.,TRBJ2-5,TRBV7-2,ASSLGKETQY
.,TRBJ2-5,TRBV5-4,ASSFTFSQGETQY
once,TRBJ2-1,TRBV5-1,ASGWTSGVNEQF